The rows below give T cell receptor beta chains drawn from one sample of a study of cytomegalovirus exposure and HLA in healthy donors. TCRdb's table, derived via immunoSEQ multiplex PCR, lists solely in-frame clones and lacks some. This table holds some 170,000 clones, approximately 80% found once. Sequencing was done on a sample of PBMCs. Receptors originate from a young woman in good health and CMV-seropositive. Both conserved end residues are part of each CDR3. The order of the fields is clone size, V gene, D gene, J gene, CDR3 protein, CDR3 DNA. A D gene is named only where the DNA matches it firmly. Clone size is shown for a subset of rows, as once, few, many or a class of expanded clone.

few	TRBV27	.	TRBJ2-7	CASSDRSSYEQYF	TGTGCCAGCAGCGACAGATCCTCCTACGAGCAGTACTTC
.	TRBV11-2	.	TRBJ2-2	CASSLVSSVRGELFF	TGTGCCAGCAGCTTAGTATCGAGTGTCAGGGGGGAGCTGTTTTTT
.	TRBV4-2	TRBD2	TRBJ2-1	CASTEETSGVYNEQFF	TGTGCCAGCACCGAAGAAACTAGCGGGGTCTACAATGAGCAGTTCTTC
.	TRBV11-3	.	TRBJ2-2	CASSFEGNTGELFF	TGTGCCAGCAGCTTTGAGGGGAACACCGGGGAGCTGTTTTTT
.	TRBV6-5	.	TRBJ1-1	CASSNPGWSTEAFF	TGTGCCAGCAGTAACCCGGGGTGGTCCACTGAAGCTTTCTTT
.	TRBV2	TRBD2	TRBJ2-3	CASVRRRGGENTQYF	TGTGCCAGCGTCCGGCGGCGGGGGGGAGAAAATACGCAGTATTTT
.	TRBV7-8	.	TRBJ2-7	CASSSAELSYEQYF	TGTGCCAGCAGCTCGGCGGAACTTTCCTACGAGCAGTACTTC
few	TRBV18	.	TRBJ2-5	CASSPAGSQETQYF	TGTGCCAGCTCACCAGCGGGAAGCCAAGAGACCCAGTACTTC
.	TRBV14	TRBD2	TRBJ2-3	CASSQPRPAGGTNTQYF	TGTGCCAGCAGCCAGCCTAGGCCGGCGGGGGGAACCAATACGCAGTATTTT
few	TRBV14	.	TRBJ1-2	CASSQLDSWAAGDGYTF	TGTGCCAGCAGCCAATTGGACTCCTGGGCAGCTGGAGATGGCTACACCTTC
.	TRBV19	TRBD1	TRBJ2-3	CASSTPGTGQSTDTQYF	TGTGCCAGTAGTACCCCTGGGACAGGGCAAAGCACAGATACGCAGTATTTT